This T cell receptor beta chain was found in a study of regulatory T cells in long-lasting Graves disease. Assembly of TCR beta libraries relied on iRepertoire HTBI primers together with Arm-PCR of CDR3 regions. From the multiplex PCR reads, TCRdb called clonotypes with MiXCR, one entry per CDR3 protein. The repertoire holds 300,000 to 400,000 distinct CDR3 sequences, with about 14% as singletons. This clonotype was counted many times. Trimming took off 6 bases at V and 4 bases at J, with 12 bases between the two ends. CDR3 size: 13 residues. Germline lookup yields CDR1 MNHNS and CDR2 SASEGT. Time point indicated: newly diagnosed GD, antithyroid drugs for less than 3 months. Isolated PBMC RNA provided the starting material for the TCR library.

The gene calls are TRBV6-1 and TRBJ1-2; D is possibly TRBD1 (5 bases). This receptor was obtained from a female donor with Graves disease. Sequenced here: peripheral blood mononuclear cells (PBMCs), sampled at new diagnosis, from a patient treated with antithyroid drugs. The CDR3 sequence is CASSTLGVYGYTF. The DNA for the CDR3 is TGTGCCAGCAGCACACTAGGGGTCTATGGCTACACCTTC.